This TCR beta chain was profiled in a study of T cells in Graves' hyperthyroidism and ophthalmopathy. The CDR3 has 13 residues. V was pared by 3 bases and J by 2 bases, with 8 bases between. Germline loops: CDR1 SEHNR, CDR2 FQNEAQ (reference sequence). This clonotype was recorded at least ten times. Among the patients, aged 18 to 65, hyperthyroidism was newly diagnosed and had lasted under 2 months. Amplification of TCR beta CDR3 regions used RNA as the template. The HTBI set primed first-round TCR CDR3 RT-PCR. TCRdb re-derived calls from the multiplex PCR reads in MiXCR, one entry per CDR3 protein. The sample lists about 540,000 distinct CDR3 sequences; about half were seen once.

The V gene is TRBV7-9, the J gene TRBJ2-7, with D unclear. Sequenced: peripheral blood or thyroid tissue (not recorded which). The TCR originated in a woman aged 18-29 years with Graves' hyperthyroidism. CDR3 DNA sequence: TGTGCCAGCAGCTTGACGGGTACCTACGAGCAGTACTTC. It yields the protein CASSLTGTYEQYF.